The 2 T cell receptor beta chains in this list originate from one sample, sequenced in a study of T cell responses to AZD1222 COVID-19 vaccine. Using immunoSEQ multiplex PCR, the repertoire was profiled, and TCRdb retains in-frame clones only, with some absent. The table shows 100,000 or so clones, with roughly 89% occurring only once. The sample in question was peripheral blood, obtained on day 0 of AZD1222 vaccination. Receptor source: an adult in good health.

The V gene is TRBV9, the J gene TRBJ2-7; 9 bases are shared with TRBD1. V gave up 0 bases and J gave up 6 bases; unmatched junction bases: 7. The CDR3 has 15 amino acids. The germline gives CDR1 SGDLS, CDR2 YYNGEE. This chain's CDR3 is CASSVDPGQGREQYF. DNA of the CDR3: TGTGCCAGCAGCGTAGACCCGGGACAGGGCCGCGAGCAGTACTTC.

The CDR3: CASSARTGATDTQYF. The DNA of the CDR3 is TGTGCCAGCAGTGCAAGGACAGGGGCGACAGATACGCAGTATTTT. The chain links TRBV2 to TRBJ2-3; 9 bases map to TRBD1. There are 15 residues in the CDR3. Losses at the gene ends were 4 bases for V and 3 bases for J; bases not matched to a gene: 5. Germline values: CDR1 SNHLY, CDR2 FYNNEI.